The 31 T cell receptor beta chains presented below share a single source sample, sequenced in a study of T cells in Graves' hyperthyroidism and ophthalmopathy. The TCR beta CDR3 regions underwent amplification using RNA transcripts as the source. HTBI primers were used for first-round RT-PCR of the TCR CDR3. Each CDR3 protein is one row after TCRdb ran MiXCR on the multiplex PCR reads. The sample includes around 340,000 distinct CDR3 sequences, about 15% of them seen just once. The sequenced material came from blood. The receptors come from a woman in her twenties or thirties with Graves' hyperthyroidism that later progressed to Graves' ophthalmopathy.

J is TRBJ2-4 and V is TRBV2, with 13 bases aligning to TRBD2. V lost 4 bases, J lost 3 bases, and 6 bases stayed unmatched. The germline V gene has CDR1 SNHLY and CDR2 FYNNEI. The CDR3 spans 17 residues. CDR3 coding DNA: TGTGCCAGCAGTGGGACTAGCGGGGGAAAGGACAAAAACATTCAGTACTTC. This sequence encodes CASSGTSGGKDKNIQYF.

This clonotype was seen ten or more times. The V call is TRBV2, the J call TRBJ1-4, with 8 bases that match TRBD1. Germline CDR1 reads SNHLY; CDR2 reads FYNNEI. Losses at the gene ends were 4 bases for V and 7 bases for J; bases not matched to a gene: 2. The CDR3 is 13 amino acids. CDR3 coding DNA: TGTGCCAGCAGTGTTGACAGGGGTGAAAAACTGTTTTTT. This gives the protein CASSVDRGEKLFF. The full variable domain, rest sourced from reference TRBV2 and TRBJ1-4, is EPEVTQTPSHQVTQMGQEVILRCVPISNHLYFYWYRQILGQKVEFLVSFYNNEISEKSEIFDDQFSVERPDGSNFTLKIRSTKLEDSAMYFCASSVDRGEKLFFGSGTQLSVL.

In its sample, this clonotype was seen a few times. The chain recombines TRBV20-1 with TRBJ1-2, with D perhaps TRBD1 (5 bases). V was cut by 2 bases and J by 8 bases, with 18 bases left in between. CDR3 length: 14 amino acids. CDR1 DFQATT and CDR2 SNEGSKA come from the germline V gene (reference sequence). The CDR3 nucleotides read TGCAGTGCTAGAATAACAGGCCAATCAGCCGGCTACACCTTC. Translation gives CSARITGQSAGYTF.

This clonotype was observed at least ten times. J is TRBJ1-4 and V is TRBV18, with D tentatively TRBD1 (5 bases). The V gene's germline CDR1 is KGHSH and CDR2 LQKENI. The CDR3 runs to 14 residues. The V end was cut by 2 bases, the J end by 11 bases, with 15 bases between. CDR3 in DNA: TGTGCCAGCTCACCAAGGGCACAGGACCAGAAACTGTTTTTT. Amino acids: CASSPRAQDQKLFF.

This clonotype has just a few counts. The chain carries TRBV20-1 and TRBJ2-7; TRBD2 is a possible D gene (5 bases). The CDR3 sequence is 13 residues long. Per germline, CDR1 DFQATT and CDR2 SNEGSKA (reference sequence). Between the trimmed V and J ends, which lost 5 bases and 3 bases, there was a span of 14 bases. Here the CDR3 reads CSAGADQDYEQYF. The CDR3 nucleotides read TGCAGTGCTGGAGCGGACCAAGACTACGAGCAGTACTTC.

This clonotype appeared a few times. This chain joins TRBV6-1 and TRBJ2-3; the match to TRBD2 covers 8 bases. J lost 5 bases, V lost 5 bases, and 6 bases had no gene match. Germline V gene lookup returns CDR1 MNHNS and CDR2 SASEGT. The CDR3 runs 14 residues. In DNA, the CDR3 is TGTGCCAGCAGTACGACTAGCGATGGAGATACGCAGTATTTT. Its protein is CASSTTSDGDTQYF.

This clonotype has only a few counts. This may be a read error: a much more frequent sequence differs by one nucleotide. The genes are TRBV11-2 and TRBJ2-6, with a possible D match to TRBD2 (6 bases). This CDR3 spans 17 amino acids. Germline V gives CDR1 SGHAT, CDR2 FQNNGV. Trimming removed 8 bases at V and 0 bases at J, with 17 bases between. CDR3 amino acids: CASRRVWGGSGANVLTF. The CDR3 DNA is TGTGCCAGCCGCCGTGTATGGGGAGGCTCTGGGGCCAACGTCCTGACTTTC.

This clonotype was counted between two and nine times. This chain joins TRBV6-4 and TRBJ1-6, with 7 nucleotides matching TRBD1. In germline, CDR1 is MRHNA, CDR2 SNTAGT. J was trimmed by 8 bases and V by 2 bases; bases with no gene match: 12. CDR3 length: 17 amino acids. The CDR3 here is CASSDNVDRAVHSPLHF. The CDR3 nucleotides read TGTGCCAGCAGTGACAATGTTGACAGGGCGGTTCATTCACCCCTCCACTTT.

This clonotype occurred many times. The V gene is TRBV6-2 or TRBV6-3, the J gene TRBJ1-1, with D hard to call. V was pared by 3 bases and J by 2 bases, with 13 bases between. This CDR3 region has 15 residues. The V gene's germline CDR1 is MNHEY and CDR2 SVGEGT. CDR3 loop: CASSYSRGGNTEAFF. The CDR3 nucleotides read TGTGCCAGCAGTTATAGTCGGGGTGGAAACACTGAAGCTTTCTTT.

This clonotype was detected only a few times. The chain is built from TRBV2 and TRBJ2-5; the match to TRBD2 covers 8 bases. CDR3 length: 13 residues. Germline V gene lookup returns CDR1 SNHLY and CDR2 FYNNEI. Losses at the gene ends were 5 bases for V and 5 bases for J; bases not matched to a gene: 4. The CDR3 DNA reads TGTGCCAGCAGTTACCGCGGGGGGGAGACCCAGTACTTC. It yields the protein CASSYRGGETQYF.

This chain connects TRBV11-2 to TRBJ2-2; perhaps TRBD1 as D (6 bases). Germline CDR1 reads SGHAT; CDR2 reads FQNNGV. V gave up 5 bases and J gave up 6 bases, with 16 bases separating them. The length of the CDR3 is 15 residues. This CDR3 reads CASSPLTGMAGELFF. CDR3 DNA sequence: TGTGCCAGCAGCCCGTTAACAGGGATGGCCGGGGAGCTGTTTTTT.

This clonotype has a count of ten or more. The chain couples TRBV5-1 to TRBJ1-4; D not certain. CDR3 size: 15 residues. CDR1 and CDR2 (germline): SGHRS, YFSETQ. V dropped 1 base and J dropped 0 bases, with 7 bases sitting between them. This CDR3 reads CASSLIPATNEKLFF. In DNA, the CDR3 is TGCGCCAGCAGCTTGATCCCCGCAACTAATGAAAAACTGTTTTTT.

Notes on this clonotype: Germline is not matched at one junction end, which may reflect a read error. The chain carries TRBV24-1 and TRBJ2-1; no clear D gene. This CDR3 is built from 13 residues. Germline V gene lookup returns CDR1 KGHDR and CDR2 SFDVKD. The CDR3 DNA is TGTGCCACCAGTGATTTGCTGATGAATGAGCAGCTCTTC. Translation gives CATSDLLMNEQLF.

The chain has TRBV2 and TRBJ2-1; perhaps TRBD1 as D (5 bases). CDR1 and CDR2 (germline): SNHLY, FYNNEI. Trimming pared 8 bases from V and 10 bases from J, leaving 15 bases between. There are 12 residues in the CDR3. In nucleotides, the CDR3 is TGTGCCAGCGGTGGCGCCTGGGGCGAGCAGTTCTTC. Translating it yields CASGGAWGEQFF.

The chain combines TRBV19 with TRBJ1-2; D is perhaps TRBD1 (6 bases). The germline V gene encodes CDR1 LNHDA and CDR2 SQIVND (reference sequence). The CDR3 is 11 amino acids. DNA of the CDR3: TGTCCCCGGGACACCTACTATGGCTACACCTTC. It encodes CPRDTYYGYTF.

This clonotype was detected many times. V gene TRBV3-1 combines with J gene TRBJ2-5, with D tentatively TRBD2 (5 bases). Trimming took 8 bases from V and 0 from J, leaving 31 bases between them. Germline CDR1 and CDR2: LGHDT and YNNKEL (reference sequence). There are 20 residues in the CDR3. CDR3 DNA sequence: TGTGCCAGCCGCCTCCGCCTCAATTCTTACGATCCAGCGGACCAAGAGACCCAGTACTTC. Residues: CASRLRLNSYDPADQETQYF.

This sequence joins TRBV6-1 and TRBJ2-7; no reliable D call. This CDR3 has 13 amino acids. CDR1 MNHNS and CDR2 SASEGT come from the germline V gene. V shed 0 bases and J shed 2 bases, with 5 bases lying between them. This chain's CDR3 is CASSEAQTYEQYF. The CDR3 nucleotides are TGTGCCAGCAGTGAAGCCCAAACCTACGAGCAGTACTTC.

This clonotype has at least ten counts. The chain combines TRBV28 with TRBJ2-7; maybe TRBD1 (6 bases). Germline assignment: CDR1 MDHEN and CDR2 SYDVKM. This CDR3 is 14 amino acids long. V was pared by 7 bases and J by 2 bases, with 15 bases between. DNA for the CDR3: TGTGCCAGCACTCCAACGAAGGGGGCCTACGAGCAGTACTTC. It yields the protein CASTPTKGAYEQYF.

The rearrangement links TRBV2 to TRBJ1-5; D gene unclear. The CDR3 is 13 residues long. V was shortened by 4 bases and J by 7 bases, with 11 bases between the two germline ends. The germline V gene has CDR1 SNHLY and CDR2 FYNNEI. CDR3 nucleotide sequence: TGTGCCAGCAGTGGGGGAAGAAGGCAGCCCCAGCATTTT. Amino acid sequence: CASSGGRRQPQHF.

This clonotype was counted many times. The chain is built from TRBV6-5 and TRBJ1-3; D unresolved. V lost 1 base and J 0 bases, leaving 7 bases between the germline ends. Germline V gene data show CDR1 as MNHEY and CDR2 as SVGAGI. This CDR3 comprises 15 residues. CDR3 nucleotide sequence: TGTGCCAGCAGTTACTTCCGGGGCTCTGGAAACACCATATATTTT. It translates to CASSYFRGSGNTIYF.

The rearrangement uses TRBV10-2 and TRBJ2-3; D is perhaps TRBD2 (6 bases). This CDR3 contains 16 residues. The V gene lost 0 bases and the J gene lost 2 bases, with 12 bases spanning the gap. Germline V gene data show CDR1 as WSHSY and CDR2 as SAAADI. Here the CDR3 reads CASSESGLASTDTQYF. DNA of the CDR3: TGCGCCAGCAGTGAGTCGGGGCTAGCGTCCACAGATACGCAGTATTTT.

Points on this clonotype: This may be a read error: a much more frequent sequence differs by one nucleotide. V is TRBV30 and J is TRBJ2-1; either TRBD1 or TRBD2 may supply D (6 bases each). The CDR3 extends over 12 amino acids. Germline CDR1 GTSNPN, CDR2 SVGIG (reference sequence). The CDR3: CARSRGAFEQFF. Written as DNA, the CDR3 is TGTGCCCGGAGTAGGGGGGCTTTTGAGCAGTTCTTC.

In its sample, this clonotype was seen a few times. The V call is TRBV19, the J call TRBJ1-5; the D gene is possibly TRBD1 (5 bases). Trimming cost V 1 base and J 0 bases, with 7 bases left between them. CDR1 and CDR2 from the germline V gene are LNHDA and SQIVND (reference sequence). The CDR3 is 15 residues long. CDR3: CASSIGGSSNQPQHF. CDR3 DNA: TGTGCCAGTAGTATAGGGGGCAGTAGCAATCAGCCCCAGCATTTT. The full variable domain, in which reference TRBV19 and TRBJ1-5 provide the parts outside the CDR3, is DGGITQSPKYLFRKEGQNVTLSCEQNLNHDAMYWYRQDPGQGLRLIYYSQIVNDFQKGDIAEGYSVSREKKESFPLTVTSAQKNPTAFYLCASSIGGSSNQPQHFGDGTRLSIL.

As DNA, the CDR3 is TGTGCCAGCAGCTTAGGCGGAGGGTCGGTACAAGAGACCCAGTACTTC. As protein: CASSLGGGSVQETQYF. The chain employs TRBV11-2 and TRBJ2-5, with D maybe TRBD2 (6 bases). In germline, CDR1 is SGHAT, CDR2 FQNNGV. The CDR3 consists of 16 residues. V dropped 1 base and J dropped 2 bases, with 14 bases sitting between them.

This clonotype was seen many times. The chain employs TRBV11-2 and TRBJ1-1; D remains unclear. Per the germline V gene, CDR1 is SGHAT and CDR2 is FQNNGV. Trimming took 2 bases from V and 0 from J, leaving 13 bases between them. The CDR3 covers 16 residues. CDR3 coding DNA: TGTGCCAGCAGCTTATTGTATGAGGATTTGAACACTGAAGCTTTCTTT. Translation gives CASSLLYEDLNTEAFF.

In its sample, this clonotype was seen many times. In DNA, the CDR3 is TGTGCCAGCAGCTCCGCAGGGGTTTACTCCTACGAGCAGTACTTC. Residues: CASSSAGVYSYEQYF. This chain connects TRBV27 to TRBJ2-7, with D possibly TRBD1 on 6 matching bases. The length of the CDR3 is 15 residues. The V gene's germline CDR1 is MNHEY and CDR2 SMNVEV (reference sequence). V lost 6 bases and J lost 0, with 15 bases in between.

This clonotype was observed a few times. CDR3 amino acids: CASSYSVDQPQHF. The CDR3 bases are TGTGCCAGCAGTTACTCCGTTGATCAGCCCCAGCATTTT. This rearrangement joins TRBV6-5 to TRBJ1-5; D remains unclear. Germline assignment: CDR1 MNHEY and CDR2 SVGAGI. Deletions cut 0 bases from V and 5 bases from J, with 5 bases between. There are 13 residues in the CDR3.

This clonotype was observed a few times. This sequence joins TRBV9 and TRBJ2-1, with TRBD2 as a possible D gene (5 bases). Trimming left V 2 bases short and J 1 base short, with 10 bases between. From germline, CDR1 is SGDLS and CDR2 YYNGEE. This CDR3 contains 15 residues. CDR3 sequence: CASSVSVRSYNEQFF. DNA of the CDR3: TGTGCCAGCAGCGTTAGCGTTAGATCCTACAATGAGCAGTTCTTC.

This clonotype was seen ten or more times. The chain uses TRBV5-1 and TRBJ2-1; 10 bases agree with TRBD2. Germline CDR1 is SGHRS and CDR2 is YFSETQ. CDR3 length: 15 residues. V was clipped by 5 bases and J by 6 bases; unmatched bases: 8. CDR3 sequence: CASSYLAGDINEQFF. The CDR3, as DNA: TGCGCCAGCAGTTATCTAGCGGGGGACATCAATGAGCAGTTCTTC.

The table lists this clonotype with a few counts. This chain uses TRBV10-2 with TRBJ2-5; D gene uncertain. Germline values: CDR1 WSHSY, CDR2 SAAADI. Trimming removed 0 bases from V and 2 bases from J, with 13 bases in between. This CDR3 has 16 amino acids. The CDR3 sequence: CASSESISPLQETQYF. CDR3 in DNA: TGCGCCAGCAGTGAGTCGATCAGCCCTCTACAAGAGACCCAGTACTTC.

This clonotype was recorded many times. The chain recombines TRBV11-1 with TRBJ2-1; a weak D match, TRBD2 (6 bases). This CDR3 comprises 15 residues. Per the germline V gene, CDR1 is SGHAT and CDR2 is FQDESV (reference sequence). The V end was cut by 4 bases, the J end by 8 bases, with 18 bases between. The CDR3 DNA follows: TGTGCCAGCAGCTCCGGGAGTTCGATTGTCTATGAGCAGTTCTTC. This translates into CASSSGSSIVYEQFF.